This is a list of T cell receptor beta chains from one sample in a study of OX40 agonist ivuxolimab in advanced cancers. Clones were read by immunoSEQ multiplex PCR, and TCRdb kept only the in-frame ones, dropping some. Of approximately 40,000 clones detected, 75% to 85% appear once; the ten largest clones hold around 4.2%. The sequencing here drew on CD4+ or CD8+ T cells sorted from blood, taken in a trial of the OX40 agonist ivuxolimab. The receptors originated from an adult with an advanced solid tumor such as melanoma, head and neck, liver or kidney cancer. CDR3s include the opening cysteine and the closing phenylalanine or tryptophan. The D gene is left open where the match is weak. The size entry is marked missing in some rows and otherwise reads once, few, many or a size class.

D gene: TRBD1; J gene: TRBJ1-1; V gene: TRBV5-8; clone size: -; CDR3 DNA: TGTGCCAGCAGGCCCGGGACAGGTGAGATGAACACTGAAGCTTTCTTT; CDR3 protein: CASRPGTGEMNTEAFF
D gene: TRBD1; J gene: TRBJ2-5; V gene: TRBV19; clone size: once; CDR3 DNA: TGTGCCAGCTCCGACAGGGGGCGAGAGACCCAGTACTTC; CDR3 protein: CASSDRGRETQYF
D gene: TRBD2; J gene: TRBJ2-7; V gene: TRBV11-2; clone size: -; CDR3 DNA: TGTGCCAGCAGTTCCCTGGGTAGCGGGGGGGCTATCAACGAGCAGTACTTC; CDR3 protein: CASSSLGSGGAINEQYF
D gene: -; J gene: TRBJ2-2; V gene: TRBV7-9; clone size: -; CDR3 DNA: TGTGCCAGCAGCTTAATCGGGTTAGTTCCCCTCGTTGCATCCGGGGAGCTGTTTTTT; CDR3 protein: CASSLIGLVPLVASGELFF
D gene: -; J gene: TRBJ1-2; V gene: TRBV20-1; clone size: -; CDR3 DNA: TGCAGTGCTAGAGATCTTAATGGCTACACCTTC; CDR3 protein: CSARDLNGYTF
D gene: -; J gene: TRBJ1-5; V gene: TRBV7-2; clone size: -; CDR3 DNA: TGTGCCAGCAGCTTAGGACAGGCGGCTTTTTATAGCAATCAGCCCCAGCATTTT; CDR3 protein: CASSLGQAAFYSNQPQHF
D gene: -; J gene: TRBJ2-3; V gene: TRBV5-1; clone size: few; CDR3 DNA: TGCGCCAGCACACACCAAACAGGCCCCACAGATACGCAGTATTTT; CDR3 protein: CASTHQTGPTDTQYF
D gene: TRBD2; J gene: TRBJ2-5; V gene: TRBV11-2; clone size: -; CDR3 DNA: TGTGCCAGCAACCCCGTACTAGCGGGAGGAGGAGAGACCCAGTACTTC; CDR3 protein: CASNPVLAGGGETQYF
D gene: -; J gene: TRBJ2-7; V gene: TRBV5-1; clone size: -; CDR3 DNA: TGCGCCAGCAGCTTGACTTCCGACAGGCCCTACGAGCAGTACTTC; CDR3 protein: CASSLTSDRPYEQYF
D gene: TRBD1; J gene: TRBJ1-6; V gene: TRBV7-2; clone size: -; CDR3 DNA: TGTGCCAGCAGCCCGGGACAGGGCATGTCGACCCTCCACTTT; CDR3 protein: CASSPGQGMSTLHF
D gene: -; J gene: TRBJ1-2; V gene: TRBV28; clone size: -; CDR3 DNA: TGTGCCAGCGGGGGAAACTATGGCTACACCTTC; CDR3 protein: CASGGNYGYTF
D gene: TRBD1; J gene: TRBJ1-1; V gene: TRBV7-2; clone size: -; CDR3 DNA: TGTGCCAGCAGCGTAACGACAGGGTGGACGAACACTGAAGCTTTCTTT; CDR3 protein: CASSVTTGWTNTEAFF
D gene: TRBD1; J gene: TRBJ1-4; V gene: TRBV6-5; clone size: -; CDR3 DNA: TGTGCCAGCAGCCCCCGGACAGGGGGGGAAAAACTGTTTTTT; CDR3 protein: CASSPRTGGEKLFF
D gene: TRBD1; J gene: TRBJ2-5; V gene: TRBV5-6; clone size: -; CDR3 DNA: TGTGCCGGCGGATGGACAGGGCAAGAGACCCAGTACTTC; CDR3 protein: CAGGWTGQETQYF
D gene: -; J gene: TRBJ1-1; V gene: TRBV6-5; clone size: few; CDR3 DNA: TGTGCCAGCAGTACAAGCCTCGGGACACACGAAGGGTTT; CDR3 protein: CASSTSLGTHEGF
D gene: TRBD1; J gene: TRBJ2-7; V gene: TRBV7-6; clone size: -; CDR3 DNA: TGTGCCAGCAGCTTAGTGAGGGGGCAAGGGTATAGCTCCTACGAGCAGTACTTC; CDR3 protein: CASSLVRGQGYSSYEQYF
D gene: TRBD2; J gene: TRBJ2-1; V gene: TRBV11-2; clone size: -; CDR3 DNA: TGTGCCAGCAGCACTAGCGGCCCCACCTACAATGAGCAGTTCTTC; CDR3 protein: CASSTSGPTYNEQFF
D gene: -; J gene: TRBJ2-7; V gene: TRBV7-2; clone size: once; CDR3 DNA: TGTGCCAGCGGACTGAGAAGGGCTGGCGAGCAGTACTTC; CDR3 protein: CASGLRRAGEQYF
D gene: -; J gene: TRBJ2-5; V gene: TRBV7-2; clone size: few; CDR3 DNA: TGTGCCAGCAGCCCGGGATCTCTCATAGAGACCCAGTACTTC; CDR3 protein: CASSPGSLIETQYF
D gene: TRBD2; J gene: TRBJ2-4; V gene: TRBV2; clone size: -; CDR3 DNA: TGTGCCAGTAATAAAGCTAGCGGGAGAAACATTCAGTACTTC; CDR3 protein: CASNKASGRNIQYF
D gene: -; J gene: TRBJ2-2; V gene: TRBV2; clone size: -; CDR3 DNA: TGTGCCAGCAGCGCCGCGGGACCTCCTTTAAGTGGGACCGGGGAGCTGTTTTTT; CDR3 protein: CASSAAGPPLSGTGELFF
D gene: -; J gene: TRBJ1-3; V gene: TRBV5-1; clone size: -; CDR3 DNA: TGCGCCAGCAGCAGACTACAGGTCTCTGGAAACACCATATATTTT; CDR3 protein: CASSRLQVSGNTIYF
D gene: TRBD1; J gene: TRBJ2-2; V gene: TRBV6-4; clone size: -; CDR3 DNA: TGTGCCAGCAAGAGGGAGACAGGGCCCACCGGGGAGCTGTTTTTT; CDR3 protein: CASKRETGPTGELFF
D gene: -; J gene: TRBJ2-7; V gene: TRBV29-1; clone size: -; CDR3 DNA: TGCAGCGTTCAGACACAGGGAATCCCCTACGAGCAGTACTTC; CDR3 protein: CSVQTQGIPYEQYF
D gene: TRBD2; J gene: TRBJ2-7; V gene: TRBV7-2; clone size: -; CDR3 DNA: TGTGCCAGCAGCTTGGATTTTAGCGGGGTGAGCTCCTACGAGCAGTACTTC; CDR3 protein: CASSLDFSGVSSYEQYF
D gene: -; J gene: TRBJ2-1; V gene: TRBV19; clone size: -; CDR3 DNA: TGTGCCAGTAGTAAAGGAGCGGCGAGCTCCTACAATGAGCAGTTCTTC; CDR3 protein: CASSKGAASSYNEQFF
D gene: -; J gene: TRBJ1-5; V gene: TRBV30; clone size: -; CDR3 DNA: TGTGCCTGGAGCGCTGGTCGTAGCCATCAGCCCCAGCATTTT; CDR3 protein: CAWSAGRSHQPQHF
D gene: TRBD2; J gene: TRBJ2-5; V gene: TRBV5-1; clone size: -; CDR3 DNA: TGCGCCAGCAGCCCTGGGATACTAGCGGGGGAAGAGACCCAGTACTTC; CDR3 protein: CASSPGILAGEETQYF
D gene: TRBD2; J gene: TRBJ2-1; V gene: TRBV15; clone size: -; CDR3 DNA: TGTGCCACCAGCAGAGCGAGTAGCGGGAGTTTTGAGCAGTTCTTC; CDR3 protein: CATSRASSGSFEQFF
D gene: -; J gene: TRBJ1-5; V gene: TRBV11-2; clone size: -; CDR3 DNA: TGTGCCAGCAGCCCCGGGACACGGAGTTATAGCAATCAGCCCCAGCATTTT; CDR3 protein: CASSPGTRSYSNQPQHF
D gene: TRBD2; J gene: TRBJ2-7; V gene: TRBV27; clone size: -; CDR3 DNA: TGTGCCAGCAGGGGGGGGACCGACTACTACGAGCAGTACTTC; CDR3 protein: CASRGGTDYYEQYF
D gene: -; J gene: TRBJ2-2; V gene: TRBV7-2; clone size: -; CDR3 DNA: TGTGCCAGCAGCCCAAGGGGTTACACCGGGGAGCTGTTTTTT; CDR3 protein: CASSPRGYTGELFF
D gene: TRBD1; J gene: TRBJ2-3; V gene: TRBV6-6; clone size: few; CDR3 DNA: TGTGCCAGCAGTTACATGACAGGGTTGGGTCAGGATACGCAGTATTTT; CDR3 protein: CASSYMTGLGQDTQYF
D gene: -; J gene: TRBJ2-3; V gene: TRBV2; clone size: -; CDR3 DNA: TGTGCCAGCGACCGTAATACGCAGTATTTT; CDR3 protein: CASDRNTQYF
D gene: -; J gene: TRBJ1-2; V gene: TRBV7-8; clone size: -; CDR3 DNA: TGTGCCAGCAGCCCCGGACAGTTCTATGGCTACACCTTC; CDR3 protein: CASSPGQFYGYTF
D gene: -; J gene: TRBJ1-4; V gene: TRBV30; clone size: -; CDR3 DNA: TGTGCCTGGAGTGTTAGGGGCCCTGAAAAACTGTTTTTT; CDR3 protein: CAWSVRGPEKLFF
D gene: TRBD1; J gene: TRBJ2-5; V gene: TRBV5-1; clone size: -; CDR3 DNA: TGCGCCAGCAGCTTGGCCGGGACAGGTCAAGAGACCCAGTACTTC; CDR3 protein: CASSLAGTGQETQYF
D gene: -; J gene: TRBJ1-4; V gene: TRBV10-3; clone size: -; CDR3 DNA: TGTGCCATCAGTGAGTCAGGACCGGCTCGGGAAAAACTGTTTTTT; CDR3 protein: CAISESGPAREKLFF
D gene: TRBD1; J gene: TRBJ1-4; V gene: TRBV19; clone size: -; CDR3 DNA: TGTGCCAGTAGTCTCTGGACAGGGGTGAATGAAAAACTGTTTTTT; CDR3 protein: CASSLWTGVNEKLFF
D gene: -; J gene: TRBJ2-5; V gene: TRBV14; clone size: -; CDR3 DNA: TGTGCCAGCAGCCAACCTTGGGAGACCCAGTACTTC; CDR3 protein: CASSQPWETQYF
D gene: -; J gene: TRBJ1-5; V gene: TRBV7-3; clone size: once; CDR3 DNA: TGTGCCAGCAGCATGGGACCCAATCAGCCCCAGCATTTT; CDR3 protein: CASSMGPNQPQHF
D gene: TRBD2; J gene: TRBJ2-1; V gene: TRBV5-1; clone size: once; CDR3 DNA: TGCGCCAGCAGGCTAGCGGGAGACTACAATGAGCAGTTCTTC; CDR3 protein: CASRLAGDYNEQFF
D gene: -; J gene: TRBJ1-2; V gene: TRBV6-1; clone size: -; CDR3 DNA: TGTGCCAGCAGTGAAGGCTATGGCTACACCTTC; CDR3 protein: CASSEGYGYTF
D gene: -; J gene: TRBJ2-3; V gene: TRBV18; clone size: -; CDR3 DNA: TGTGCCAGCTCCTCCACGGGGGCCCGCACAGATACGCAGTATTTT; CDR3 protein: CASSSTGARTDTQYF
D gene: -; J gene: TRBJ1-1; V gene: TRBV29-1; clone size: -; CDR3 DNA: TGCAGCGGCGGGACAAGCTTTGAAGCTTTCTTT; CDR3 protein: CSGGTSFEAFF
D gene: -; J gene: TRBJ2-2; V gene: TRBV11-2; clone size: once; CDR3 DNA: TGTGCCAGCACCTTCACCGCCAATGCCGGGGAGCTGTTTTTT; CDR3 protein: CASTFTANAGELFF
D gene: -; J gene: TRBJ2-2; V gene: TRBV10-2; clone size: once; CDR3 DNA: TGCGCCACCCAAGGGGCGGGGAACACCGGGGAGCTGTTTTTT; CDR3 protein: CATQGAGNTGELFF
D gene: -; J gene: TRBJ2-5; V gene: TRBV30; clone size: -; CDR3 DNA: TGTGCCTGGAGTGGGGGCCTCCAAGAGACCCAGTACTTC; CDR3 protein: CAWSGGLQETQYF
D gene: TRBD1; J gene: TRBJ2-7; V gene: TRBV6-1; clone size: -; CDR3 DNA: TGTGCCAGCAGTCCCACTGACAGGGGGCAGGGGGAGCAGTACTTC; CDR3 protein: CASSPTDRGQGEQYF
D gene: -; J gene: TRBJ1-3; V gene: TRBV10-2; clone size: -; CDR3 DNA: TGCGCCAGCAGTGAGGGGGCTGGAAACACCATATATTTT; CDR3 protein: CASSEGAGNTIYF
D gene: -; J gene: TRBJ1-2; V gene: TRBV5-4; clone size: -; CDR3 DNA: TGTGCCAGCAGCTTGGGGGCCTATGGCTACACCTTC; CDR3 protein: CASSLGAYGYTF